A selection of T cell receptor beta chains follows, all from one sample in a study of shared clonotypes between healthy human individuals. Profiled with immunoSEQ multiplex PCR; TCRdb holds only in-frame clones, not every one. The profile shows millions of clones, about 95% of them singletons. The material sequenced was naive CD8+ T cells sorted from blood. The receptors derive from a man younger than 35 in good health. CDR3s include the opening cysteine and the closing phenylalanine or tryptophan. Fields, in order: CDR3 protein, V gene, J gene, D gene. The D gene is left open where the match is weak.

CDR3 protein: CASSLSPGSNQPQHF
V gene: TRBV28
J gene: TRBJ1-5
D gene: -

CDR3 protein: CAISNRDHEQYF
V gene: TRBV10-3
J gene: TRBJ2-7
D gene: -

CDR3 protein: CAGSTVETTYEQYF
V gene: TRBV2
J gene: TRBJ2-7
D gene: -

CDR3 protein: CASSIDLTDTQYF
V gene: TRBV19
J gene: TRBJ2-3
D gene: -

CDR3 protein: CASSLGQGASYEQYF
V gene: TRBV5-4
J gene: TRBJ2-7
D gene: TRBD1

CDR3 protein: CAISGGGSGAYNEQFF
V gene: TRBV10-3
J gene: TRBJ2-1
D gene: -

CDR3 protein: CASSPTVNYGYTF
V gene: TRBV7-2
J gene: TRBJ1-2
D gene: -

CDR3 protein: CASSLSGGAETEAFF
V gene: TRBV27
J gene: TRBJ1-1
D gene: -

CDR3 protein: CASSVGGTGGETQYF
V gene: TRBV9
J gene: TRBJ2-5
D gene: TRBD1

CDR3 protein: CASRMYTEAFF
V gene: TRBV5-1
J gene: TRBJ1-1
D gene: -

CDR3 protein: CSVGGISGGSRGSTGELFF
V gene: TRBV29-1
J gene: TRBJ2-2
D gene: TRBD2

CDR3 protein: CASTQRGQGLEKLFF
V gene: TRBV6-1
J gene: TRBJ1-4
D gene: TRBD1

CDR3 protein: CASSSEPGEQFF
V gene: TRBV18
J gene: TRBJ2-1
D gene: -

CDR3 protein: CATSRDRGSLYEQYF
V gene: TRBV15
J gene: TRBJ2-7
D gene: -

CDR3 protein: CASNHRPEQVGNTEAFF
V gene: TRBV7-8
J gene: TRBJ1-1
D gene: -

CDR3 protein: CASSSDRQGRTDGYTF
V gene: TRBV5-1
J gene: TRBJ1-2
D gene: TRBD1

CDR3 protein: CASSYRVCSNQPQHF
V gene: TRBV5-4
J gene: TRBJ1-5
D gene: -

CDR3 protein: CASSLDGLGQYF
V gene: TRBV5-4
J gene: TRBJ2-7
D gene: TRBD2

CDR3 protein: CASSPSGWDEQYF
V gene: TRBV9
J gene: TRBJ2-7
D gene: TRBD2

CDR3 protein: CASSNGGAFAGELFF
V gene: TRBV6-5
J gene: TRBJ2-2
D gene: TRBD2

CDR3 protein: CASSASGRDTQYF
V gene: TRBV2
J gene: TRBJ2-3
D gene: TRBD2

CDR3 protein: CASSIYRGTEAFF
V gene: TRBV19
J gene: TRBJ1-1
D gene: -

CDR3 protein: CASSHQKGVLAGGDTQYF
V gene: TRBV9
J gene: TRBJ2-3
D gene: TRBD2

CDR3 protein: CASRLTGGGQETQYF
V gene: TRBV2
J gene: TRBJ2-5
D gene: TRBD1

CDR3 protein: CASSVGDYRAGELFF
V gene: TRBV9
J gene: TRBJ2-2
D gene: TRBD2

CDR3 protein: CASEGLAGGFEQYF
V gene: TRBV11-2
J gene: TRBJ2-7
D gene: TRBD2

CDR3 protein: CASSLAGGLPSQETQYF
V gene: TRBV5-1
J gene: TRBJ2-5
D gene: -

CDR3 protein: CASNHPGGGDTEAFF
V gene: TRBV28
J gene: TRBJ1-1
D gene: TRBD1

CDR3 protein: CASSPLLIYTGGYGYTF
V gene: TRBV27
J gene: TRBJ1-2
D gene: TRBD1

CDR3 protein: CASSQLTGFYEQYF
V gene: TRBV4-1
J gene: TRBJ2-7
D gene: -

CDR3 protein: CASSVMGVPLFF
V gene: TRBV5-6
J gene: TRBJ1-4
D gene: -

CDR3 protein: CASSVGGGPSFTGELFF
V gene: TRBV9
J gene: TRBJ2-2
D gene: -

CDR3 protein: CASNPGPNTEAFF
V gene: TRBV2
J gene: TRBJ1-1
D gene: -

CDR3 protein: CASSLERDTEAFF
V gene: TRBV11-2
J gene: TRBJ1-1
D gene: -

CDR3 protein: CASGTQGRPAF
V gene: TRBV12-5
J gene: TRBJ2-7
D gene: TRBD1

CDR3 protein: CASKSPSYEQYF
V gene: TRBV27
J gene: TRBJ2-7
D gene: -

CDR3 protein: CASSQDMGPPSETQYF
V gene: TRBV4-3
J gene: TRBJ2-5
D gene: -

CDR3 protein: CASSLLGGSSYNEQFF
V gene: TRBV7-9
J gene: TRBJ2-1
D gene: TRBD2

CDR3 protein: CASSSPDRGEETQYF
V gene: TRBV13
J gene: TRBJ2-5
D gene: TRBD1

CDR3 protein: CAISGDYSPDTQYF
V gene: TRBV10-3
J gene: TRBJ2-3
D gene: -

CDR3 protein: CASGGGLDGNTIYF
V gene: TRBV6-6
J gene: TRBJ1-3
D gene: -

CDR3 protein: CASTLLAGVYNEQFF
V gene: TRBV6-5
J gene: TRBJ2-1
D gene: TRBD2

CDR3 protein: CASSSPGQGADQPQHF
V gene: TRBV7-9
J gene: TRBJ1-5
D gene: TRBD1

CDR3 protein: CASSAWSQTYEQYF
V gene: TRBV25-1
J gene: TRBJ2-7
D gene: -

CDR3 protein: CASSDERAGQYEQFF
V gene: TRBV2
J gene: TRBJ2-1
D gene: -

CDR3 protein: CASSLAQGTRNEQFF
V gene: TRBV5-1
J gene: TRBJ2-1
D gene: -

CDR3 protein: CASNSLGAAQETQYF
V gene: TRBV7-9
J gene: TRBJ2-5
D gene: -

CDR3 protein: CASSLGRKGAGQHYEQYF
V gene: TRBV7-9
J gene: TRBJ2-7
D gene: -

CDR3 protein: CAWSGQGQSEAFF
V gene: TRBV30
J gene: TRBJ1-1
D gene: TRBD1

CDR3 protein: CASSMRGFSQPQHF
V gene: TRBV19
J gene: TRBJ1-5
D gene: -

CDR3 protein: CASSDVPADWVAGENEQFF
V gene: TRBV6-4
J gene: TRBJ2-1
D gene: TRBD2

CDR3 protein: CASSYSSSGSYEQYF
V gene: TRBV6-5
J gene: TRBJ2-7
D gene: TRBD2

CDR3 protein: CASSARGLDTEAFF
V gene: TRBV9
J gene: TRBJ1-1
D gene: TRBD1

CDR3 protein: CASSPGEHYEQYF
V gene: TRBV7-9
J gene: TRBJ2-7
D gene: -